A selection of T cell receptor beta chains follows, all from one sample in a study of technical replicates of blood from a handful of donors. Sequencing was performed with immunoSEQ multiplex PCR; in TCRdb, only in-frame clones are kept and a portion is missing. The sample contains 75,000 to 95,000 clones, 95% of which appear only once. Sequencing was done on a sample of T cells isolated from PBMCs. These receptors were taken from a human donor in good health. Both conserved end residues are part of each CDR3. Each record gives: J gene, V gene, clone size, D gene, CDR3 protein, CDR3 DNA. A D gene is named only where the DNA matches it firmly. Not every row has a clone size; where given, it reads once, few, many or a size class.

J: TRBJ2-7
V: TRBV10-3
size: .
D: TRBD2
CDR3: CAISDLGTSINEQYF
DNA: TGTGCCATCAGTGACCTTGGGACTAGCATCAACGAGCAGTACTTC

J: TRBJ2-7
V: TRBV7-2
size: .
D: .
CDR3: CASSLDSTGEQYF
DNA: TGTGCCAGCAGCTTAGACTCCACAGGGGAGCAGTACTTC

J: TRBJ1-2
V: TRBV2
size: .
D: .
CDR3: CASSASREANSHGYTF
DNA: TGTGCCAGCAGTGCATCACGGGAGGCAAACTCACATGGCTACACCTTC

J: TRBJ2-1
V: TRBV5-1
size: .
D: TRBD2
CDR3: CASSPLSGTGRNEQFF
DNA: TGCGCCAGCAGCCCGCTAAGCGGGACGGGTCGCAATGAGCAGTTCTTC

J: TRBJ2-1
V: TRBV10-3
size: .
D: .
CDR3: CAIMGRGDGNEQFF
DNA: TGTGCCATCATGGGCAGGGGGGATGGAAATGAGCAGTTCTTC

J: TRBJ1-1
V: TRBV6-5
size: .
D: .
CDR3: CASSMAARNTEAFF
DNA: TGTGCCAGCAGTATGGCGGCGAGGAACACTGAAGCTTTCTTT

J: TRBJ2-3
V: TRBV2
size: .
D: .
CDR3: CASQLADTQYF
DNA: TGTGCCAGCCAACTAGCAGATACGCAGTATTTT

J: TRBJ1-5
V: TRBV28
size: .
D: TRBD1
CDR3: CASSPRQGASNQPQHF
DNA: TGTGCCAGCAGTCCCCGACAGGGGGCAAGCAATCAGCCCCAGCATTTT

J: TRBJ1-6
V: TRBV2
size: few
D: .
CDR3: CASSEKSAAGSPLHF
DNA: TGTGCCAGCAGTGAAAAGTCTGCAGCAGGCTCACCCCTCCACTTT

J: TRBJ2-5
V: TRBV4-1
size: .
D: .
CDR3: CASSPNRLDQETQYF
DNA: TGCGCCAGCAGCCCGAACAGGTTGGACCAAGAGACCCAGTACTTC

J: TRBJ2-2
V: TRBV7-9
size: .
D: .
CDR3: CASSSLGANTGELFF
DNA: TGTGCCAGCAGCTCTCTCGGGGCGAACACCGGGGAGCTGTTTTTT

J: TRBJ2-1
V: TRBV5-1
size: .
D: TRBD2
CDR3: CASSRMVAGTYNEQFF
DNA: TGCGCCAGCAGCAGAATGGTAGCGGGGACCTACAATGAGCAGTTCTTC

J: TRBJ2-7
V: TRBV6-1
size: .
D: TRBD2
CDR3: CASSAGIAGEAPLYYEQYF
DNA: TGTGCCAGCAGTGCCGGGATAGCGGGAGAGGCCCCGCTGTACTACGAGCAGTACTTC

J: TRBJ2-5
V: TRBV5-4
size: .
D: TRBD2
CDR3: CASSNPSGRPETQYF
DNA: TGTGCCAGCAGCAACCCTAGCGGGAGGCCAGAGACCCAGTACTTC

J: TRBJ1-2
V: TRBV19
size: .
D: .
CDR3: CASSIRENLYYGYTF
DNA: TGTGCCAGTAGTATCCGAGAGAATTTATACTATGGCTACACCTTC